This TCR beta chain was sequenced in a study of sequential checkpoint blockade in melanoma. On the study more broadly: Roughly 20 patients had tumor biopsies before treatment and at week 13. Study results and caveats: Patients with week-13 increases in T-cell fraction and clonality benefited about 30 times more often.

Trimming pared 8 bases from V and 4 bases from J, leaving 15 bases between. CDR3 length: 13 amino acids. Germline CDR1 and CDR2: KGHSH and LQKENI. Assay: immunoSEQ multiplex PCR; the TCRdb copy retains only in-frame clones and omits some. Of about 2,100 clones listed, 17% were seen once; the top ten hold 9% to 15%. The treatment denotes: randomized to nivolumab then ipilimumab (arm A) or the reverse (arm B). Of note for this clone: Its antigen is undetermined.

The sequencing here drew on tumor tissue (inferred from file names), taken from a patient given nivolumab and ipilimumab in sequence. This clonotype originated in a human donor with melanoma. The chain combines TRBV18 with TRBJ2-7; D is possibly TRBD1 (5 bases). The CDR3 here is CASALTDNYEQYF. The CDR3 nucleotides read TGTGCCAGCGCACTGACGGACAATTACGAGCAGTACTTC.